This is a list of T cell receptor beta chains from one sample in a study of T cell repertoires in cytomegalovirus infection. MiXCR, run by TCRdb on the reads, gives a single entry per CDR3 protein. Altogether about 890,000 distinct CDR3 sequences are present, roughly 31% being singletons, with the ten largest covering roughly an eighth. What these receptors recognize is not known. The sample here was cultured CD8+ T cells from PBMCs, taken from culture after CMV antigen stimulation. These receptors were taken from a human donor in good health (CMV status not recorded). Some clones in this sample may be carry-over from other donors' samples. The CDR3 runs from the conserved cysteine through the conserved F or W. The D gene is left open where the match is weak. Expanded clones are given a class, and other clones once, few, many or no size at all.

j_call: TRBJ2-6
clone_size: NA
d_call: NA
v_call: TRBV19
cdr3_aa: CASSPPRSKAEAPGANVLTF
cdr3_nt: TGTGCCAGTAGTCCCCCTCGTTCGAAAGCAGAAGCCCCTGGGGCCAACGTCCTGACTTTC

j_call: TRBJ2-7
clone_size: many
d_call: TRBD2
v_call: TRBV7-2
cdr3_aa: CASSSLPGLESSYEQYF
cdr3_nt: TGTGCCAGCAGCTCGCTACCCGGACTAGAAAGCTCCTACGAGCAGTACTTC

j_call: TRBJ1-1
clone_size: NA
d_call: TRBD1
v_call: TRBV5-1
cdr3_aa: CASSSTGGGPEAFF
cdr3_nt: TGCGCCAGCAGTTCAACAGGGGGCGGACCTGAAGCTTTCTTT

j_call: TRBJ1-1
clone_size: many
d_call: NA
v_call: TRBV7-2
cdr3_aa: CASSLVGPTEAFF
cdr3_nt: TGTGCCAGCAGCTTAGTAGGACCCACTGAAGCTTTCTTT

j_call: TRBJ1-1
clone_size: NA
d_call: TRBD1
v_call: TRBV12-3/TRBV12-4
cdr3_aa: CASSPSEGAYTEAFF
cdr3_nt: TGTGCCAGCAGCCCCTCGGAGGGGGCATACACTGAAGCTTTCTTT

j_call: TRBJ2-3
clone_size: NA
d_call: NA
v_call: TRBV7-6
cdr3_aa: CASSLSKSGTDTQYF
cdr3_nt: TGTGCCAGCAGCTTATCAAAAAGCGGCACAGATACGCAGTATTTT

j_call: TRBJ2-1
clone_size: NA
d_call: NA
v_call: TRBV24-1
cdr3_aa: CATSDLGGLGEQFF
cdr3_nt: TGTGCCACCAGTGATTTAGGAGGGCTCGGTGAGCAGTTCTTC

j_call: TRBJ2-7
clone_size: few
d_call: TRBD1
v_call: TRBV5-6
cdr3_aa: CASSYITRDRLTYEQYF
cdr3_nt: TGTGCCAGCAGTTACATCACCCGGGACAGACTTACCTACGAGCAGTACTTC

j_call: TRBJ1-2
clone_size: NA
d_call: NA
v_call: TRBV27
cdr3_aa: CASSPGNPSGYTF
cdr3_nt: TGTGCCAGCTCACCCGGGAACCCCTCAGGCTACACCTTC

j_call: TRBJ1-2
clone_size: few
d_call: NA
v_call: TRBV15
cdr3_aa: CATAGVNYGYTF
cdr3_nt: TGTGCCACGGCGGGGGTTAACTATGGCTACACCTTC

j_call: TRBJ1-6
clone_size: NA
d_call: NA
v_call: TRBV15
cdr3_aa: CATSRDRQQNSPLHF
cdr3_nt: TGTGCCACCAGCAGAGATCGACAGCAAAATTCACCCCTCCACTTT

j_call: TRBJ1-2
clone_size: few
d_call: NA
v_call: TRBV12-3/TRBV12-4
cdr3_aa: CASSFVSSYGYTF
cdr3_nt: TGTGCCAGCAGTTTCGTGAGTTCCTATGGCTACACCTTC

j_call: TRBJ2-1
clone_size: NA
d_call: TRBD1
v_call: TRBV19
cdr3_aa: CASSIDGGQVYSYNEQFF
cdr3_nt: TGTGCCAGTAGTATAGATGGGGGACAGGTTTATTCCTACAATGAGCAGTTCTTC

j_call: TRBJ1-2
clone_size: NA
d_call: NA
v_call: TRBV6-2/TRBV6-3
cdr3_aa: CASRPTPPATAGYTF
cdr3_nt: TGTGCCAGCAGGCCGACTCCCCCCGCGACGGCAGGCTACACCTTC

j_call: TRBJ2-5
clone_size: few
d_call: NA
v_call: TRBV19
cdr3_aa: CASSIRRGYQETQYF
cdr3_nt: TGTGCCAGTAGTATTAGACGAGGGTACCAAGAGACCCAGTACTTC

j_call: TRBJ2-1
clone_size: NA
d_call: TRBD1
v_call: TRBV12-5
cdr3_aa: CASGLAGQGVFYNEQFF
cdr3_nt: TGTGCTAGTGGTTTAGCCGGACAGGGTGTATTCTACAATGAGCAGTTCTTC

j_call: TRBJ2-3
clone_size: NA
d_call: TRBD2
v_call: TRBV6-5
cdr3_aa: CASSSPPAGVTDTQYF
cdr3_nt: TGTGCCAGCAGTTCCCCCCCAGCGGGGGTAACAGATACGCAGTATTTT

j_call: TRBJ2-1
clone_size: NA
d_call: NA
v_call: TRBV6-5
cdr3_aa: CASSHGQTAYNEQFF
cdr3_nt: TGTGCCAGCAGCCACGGACAGACAGCTTACAATGAGCAGTTCTTC

j_call: TRBJ1-2
clone_size: NA
d_call: TRBD1
v_call: TRBV14
cdr3_aa: CASSQDPIRQGANYGYTF
cdr3_nt: TGTGCCAGCAGCCAAGACCCAATCCGACAGGGTGCTAACTATGGCTACACCTTC

j_call: TRBJ2-2
clone_size: NA
d_call: NA
v_call: TRBV12-3/TRBV12-4
cdr3_aa: CASSSRGYRGGELFF
cdr3_nt: TGTGCCAGCAGTTCCCGCGGGTATCGCGGCGGGGAGCTGTTTTTT

j_call: TRBJ2-1
clone_size: NA
d_call: NA
v_call: TRBV19
cdr3_aa: CASSIKYGTSYNEQFF
cdr3_nt: TGTGCCAGTAGTATTAAGTACGGCACCTCCTACAATGAGCAGTTCTTC

j_call: TRBJ1-2
clone_size: few
d_call: NA
v_call: TRBV7-9
cdr3_aa: CASSLALAGDGYTF
cdr3_nt: TGTGCCAGCAGCTTAGCGCTGGCAGGGGATGGCTACACCTTC

j_call: TRBJ2-2
clone_size: few
d_call: TRBD1
v_call: TRBV6-5
cdr3_aa: CASSYSSLTGTNTGELFF
cdr3_nt: TGTGCCAGCAGTTACTCGAGTCTGACAGGGACGAACACCGGGGAGCTGTTTTTT

j_call: TRBJ2-2
clone_size: few
d_call: NA
v_call: TRBV24-1
cdr3_aa: CATSGVRAQLRTGELFF
cdr3_nt: TGTGCCACCAGTGGGGTCCGGGCGCAACTGAGGACCGGGGAGCTGTTTTTT

j_call: TRBJ2-2
clone_size: NA
d_call: NA
v_call: TRBV29-1
cdr3_aa: CSVEDLHGELFF
cdr3_nt: TGCAGCGTTGAAGATCTCCACGGGGAGCTGTTTTTT

j_call: TRBJ2-1
clone_size: NA
d_call: NA
v_call: TRBV6-1
cdr3_aa: CAGSLTLYNEQFF
cdr3_nt: TGTGCCGGCAGCCTTACTCTCTACAATGAGCAGTTCTTC

j_call: TRBJ1-1
clone_size: many
d_call: NA
v_call: TRBV7-9
cdr3_aa: CASSLGGAAEAFF
cdr3_nt: TGTGCCAGCAGCTTAGGGGGTGCCGCTGAAGCTTTCTTT

j_call: TRBJ2-2
clone_size: few
d_call: NA
v_call: TRBV7-8
cdr3_aa: CASRLDMILANTGELFF
cdr3_nt: TGTGCCAGCAGGTTGGACATGATTTTAGCGAACACCGGGGAGCTGTTTTTT

j_call: TRBJ2-3
clone_size: NA
d_call: NA
v_call: TRBV7-9
cdr3_aa: CASSEGPGSTDTQYF
cdr3_nt: TGTGCCAGCAGCGAGGGACCAGGGAGCACAGATACGCAGTATTTT

j_call: TRBJ2-3
clone_size: many
d_call: NA
v_call: TRBV7-2
cdr3_aa: CASNQDSYKTDTQYF
cdr3_nt: TGTGCCAGCAACCAGGACTCGTATAAAACAGATACGCAGTATTTT

j_call: TRBJ2-1
clone_size: few
d_call: TRBD2
v_call: TRBV6-6
cdr3_aa: CASSYWLAGQNEQFF
cdr3_nt: TGTGCCAGCAGTTACTGGCTAGCGGGGCAAAATGAGCAGTTCTTC

j_call: TRBJ1-2
clone_size: few
d_call: NA
v_call: TRBV6-2/TRBV6-3
cdr3_aa: CASLGNYGYTF
cdr3_nt: TGTGCCAGCTTAGGAAACTATGGCTACACCTTC

j_call: TRBJ1-5
clone_size: few
d_call: TRBD1
v_call: TRBV28
cdr3_aa: CASSLRQGAQPQHF
cdr3_nt: TGTGCCAGCAGTTTACGGCAGGGGGCTCAGCCCCAGCATTTT

j_call: TRBJ1-1
clone_size: few
d_call: NA
v_call: TRBV7-2
cdr3_aa: CASSPFTGNTEAFF
cdr3_nt: TGTGCCAGCAGCCCCTTTACGGGGAACACTGAAGCTTTCTTT

j_call: TRBJ1-5
clone_size: NA
d_call: NA
v_call: TRBV15
cdr3_aa: CATSTIYSRRTSNQPQHF
cdr3_nt: TGTGCCACCAGCACAATCTATTCCAGAAGGACTAGCAATCAGCCCCAGCATTTT

j_call: TRBJ2-7
clone_size: NA
d_call: NA
v_call: TRBV7-9
cdr3_aa: CASSRGTMYEQYF
cdr3_nt: TGTGCCAGCAGCCGGGGGACGATGTACGAGCAGTACTTC

j_call: TRBJ1-1
clone_size: few
d_call: NA
v_call: TRBV7-4
cdr3_aa: CASSLGVTGNTEAFF
cdr3_nt: TGTGCCAGCAGCTTAGGTGTGACAGGGAACACTGAAGCTTTCTTT

j_call: TRBJ1-4
clone_size: NA
d_call: NA
v_call: TRBV28
cdr3_aa: CASSSPGTVNEKLFF
cdr3_nt: TGTGCCAGCAGTTCACCCGGGACGGTTAATGAAAAACTGTTTTTT

j_call: TRBJ1-3
clone_size: NA
d_call: NA
v_call: TRBV7-9
cdr3_aa: CASSFTTVSGNTIYF
cdr3_nt: TGTGCCAGCAGCTTTACGACGGTCTCTGGAAACACCATATATTTT

j_call: TRBJ1-1
clone_size: few
d_call: TRBD1
v_call: TRBV7-9
cdr3_aa: CASSGQGVPEAFF
cdr3_nt: TGTGCCAGCAGCGGACAGGGGGTTCCTGAAGCTTTCTTT

j_call: TRBJ1-2
clone_size: many
d_call: NA
v_call: TRBV7-9
cdr3_aa: CASSPGRNNYGYTF
cdr3_nt: TGTGCCAGCAGCCCAGGGCGAAACAACTATGGCTACACCTTC

j_call: TRBJ2-4
clone_size: NA
d_call: NA
v_call: TRBV7-6
cdr3_aa: CVSTISRGRAKNIQYF
cdr3_nt: TGTGTTAGCACCATTTCCAGGGGCCGAGCCAAAAACATTCAGTACTTC

j_call: TRBJ2-2
clone_size: NA
d_call: NA
v_call: TRBV24-1
cdr3_aa: CATSDSSRGGNTGELFF
cdr3_nt: TGTGCCACCAGTGATTCGAGTCGGGGAGGGAACACCGGGGAGCTGTTTTTT

j_call: TRBJ1-1
clone_size: NA
d_call: NA
v_call: TRBV5-6
cdr3_aa: CASSPMTRINEAFF
cdr3_nt: TGTGCCAGCAGCCCGATGACCCGGATTAATGAAGCTTTCTTT

j_call: TRBJ2-7
clone_size: NA
d_call: TRBD2
v_call: TRBV9
cdr3_aa: CASSVEGTSGVYEQYF
cdr3_nt: TGTGCCAGCAGCGTAGAGGGGACTAGCGGGGTGTACGAGCAGTACTTC

j_call: TRBJ1-5
clone_size: many
d_call: NA
v_call: TRBV7-6
cdr3_aa: CASSSQAGPRINQPQHF
cdr3_nt: TGTGCCAGCAGCTCACAGGCGGGGCCCCGAATCAATCAGCCCCAGCATTTT

j_call: TRBJ1-1
clone_size: few
d_call: TRBD1
v_call: TRBV10-3
cdr3_aa: CAIRATGTLLGATEAFF
cdr3_nt: TGTGCCATCAGGGCGACAGGGACTCTGCTGGGGGCGACTGAAGCTTTCTTT

j_call: TRBJ1-4
clone_size: few
d_call: NA
v_call: TRBV7-8
cdr3_aa: CASSPGERFNEKLFF
cdr3_nt: TGTGCCAGCAGCCCGGGGGAAAGATTTAATGAAAAACTGTTTTTT